A selection of T cell receptor beta chains follows, all from one sample in a study of technical replicates of blood from a few donors. The repertoire was sequenced with immunoSEQ multiplex PCR; TCRdb's copy has only in-frame clones and lacks some. The sample shows about 83,000 clones, about 91% of them seen only once. The specimen was T cells isolated from PBMCs. The receptors here all came from a human donor in good health. CDR3s include the opening cysteine and the closing phenylalanine or tryptophan. D genes are given only for firm matches. Rows may omit the clone size; those that give it use once, few, many or a size class.

J gene: TRBJ2-1
clone size: .
V gene: TRBV11-3
D gene: TRBD1
CDR3 DNA: TGTGCCAGCAGCTTAGTTTCGTGGGGACAGGGGACTGATGAGCAGTTCTTC
CDR3 protein: CASSLVSWGQGTDEQFF

J gene: TRBJ2-2
clone size: .
V gene: TRBV7-9
D gene: .
CDR3 DNA: TGTGCCAGCAGCTTAATACCTAGCAAACCCGGGGAGCTGTTTTTT
CDR3 protein: CASSLIPSKPGELFF

J gene: TRBJ2-7
clone size: .
V gene: TRBV6-1
D gene: .
CDR3 DNA: TGTGCCAGCGTCTGGGGCGTCTACGAGCAGTACTTC
CDR3 protein: CASVWGVYEQYF

J gene: TRBJ1-1
clone size: .
V gene: TRBV7-9
D gene: TRBD1
CDR3 DNA: TGTGCCAGCAGCTTGGCCCGGGACAGGGCTTTCTTT
CDR3 protein: CASSLARDRAFF

J gene: TRBJ2-1
clone size: .
V gene: TRBV4-2
D gene: TRBD2
CDR3 DNA: TGTGCCAGCAGCCACAAGTCTAGCGGGAGGGAAGAGCAGTTCTTC
CDR3 protein: CASSHKSSGREEQFF

J gene: TRBJ2-1
clone size: .
V gene: TRBV30
D gene: .
CDR3 DNA: TGTGCCTGTGAGGGGGACCTCTACAATGAGCAGTTCTTC
CDR3 protein: CACEGDLYNEQFF

J gene: TRBJ2-7
clone size: .
V gene: TRBV6-5
D gene: TRBD1
CDR3 DNA: TGTGCCAGCAGTGTAGGGGACAGATACGAGCAGTACTTC
CDR3 protein: CASSVGDRYEQYF

J gene: TRBJ2-7
clone size: .
V gene: TRBV19
D gene: TRBD2
CDR3 DNA: TGTGCCAGTAGTATGGGGGGGTGGACCTACGAGCAGTACTTC
CDR3 protein: CASSMGGWTYEQYF

J gene: TRBJ2-7
clone size: .
V gene: TRBV29-1
D gene: TRBD2
CDR3 DNA: TGCAGCGTTTATGCGACTAGCGGCGGCGAGCAGTACTTC
CDR3 protein: CSVYATSGGEQYF

J gene: TRBJ2-1
clone size: .
V gene: TRBV19
D gene: TRBD2
CDR3 DNA: TGTGCCAGTACCAGGGGGGGATTAGCGGGGGGCCTCAATGAGCAGTTCTTC
CDR3 protein: CASTRGGLAGGLNEQFF

J gene: TRBJ2-7
clone size: .
V gene: TRBV2
D gene: TRBD2
CDR3 DNA: TGTGCCAGCAAACTGACTAGCAACTACGAGCAGTACTTC
CDR3 protein: CASKLTSNYEQYF

J gene: TRBJ2-2
clone size: .
V gene: TRBV4-1
D gene: TRBD2
CDR3 DNA: TGCGCCAGCAGCCAACCGGGACTAGCTACCGGGGAGCTGTTTTTT
CDR3 protein: CASSQPGLATGELFF

J gene: TRBJ2-3
clone size: .
V gene: TRBV5-8
D gene: TRBD2
CDR3 DNA: TGTGCCAGCAGCTTGGGGCTAGCGGGGGTATCCACAGATACGCAGTATTTT
CDR3 protein: CASSLGLAGVSTDTQYF

J gene: TRBJ1-1
clone size: .
V gene: TRBV6-5
D gene: TRBD1
CDR3 DNA: TGTGCCAGCAGATTCGGACAGGGGGCGGGTGAAGCTTTCTTT
CDR3 protein: CASRFGQGAGEAFF

J gene: TRBJ2-7
clone size: .
V gene: TRBV27
D gene: TRBD2
CDR3 DNA: TGTGCCAGCAGTTTACGGGTCCCAACTAGCGGGAGGAATTACGAGCAGTACTTC
CDR3 protein: CASSLRVPTSGRNYEQYF

J gene: TRBJ2-7
clone size: .
V gene: TRBV2
D gene: TRBD1
CDR3 DNA: TGTGCCAGCAGTGATGGGAACAGGGGCTACGAGCAGTACTTC
CDR3 protein: CASSDGNRGYEQYF

J gene: TRBJ2-1
clone size: once
V gene: TRBV5-6
D gene: .
CDR3 DNA: TGTGCCAGCAGCTTGGGAGGGCTCGATGAGCAGTTCTTC
CDR3 protein: CASSLGGLDEQFF

J gene: TRBJ1-6
clone size: .
V gene: TRBV5-1
D gene: .
CDR3 DNA: TGCGCCAGCAGCTTGGATGTCAGGGTGTCCTATAATTCACCCCTCCACTTT
CDR3 protein: CASSLDVRVSYNSPLHF

J gene: TRBJ2-7
clone size: .
V gene: TRBV28
D gene: .
CDR3 DNA: TGTGCCAGCAGTTTATCAGGGGACGAGCAGTACTTC
CDR3 protein: CASSLSGDEQYF

J gene: TRBJ2-7
clone size: .
V gene: TRBV27
D gene: TRBD1
CDR3 DNA: TGTGCCAGCAGTTTAAATCCCCCCCGGGACAGGGGCTACGAGCAGTACTTC
CDR3 protein: CASSLNPPRDRGYEQYF

J gene: TRBJ2-2
clone size: .
V gene: TRBV7-3
D gene: .
CDR3 DNA: TGTGCCAGCAGCTCAGGGTACACCGGGGAGCTGTTTTTT
CDR3 protein: CASSSGYTGELFF

J gene: TRBJ2-1
clone size: .
V gene: TRBV5-1
D gene: .
CDR3 DNA: TGCGCCAGCAGCTTGGCCACGGCAGCGTCCTACAATGAGCAGTTCTTC
CDR3 protein: CASSLATAASYNEQFF

J gene: TRBJ2-2
clone size: .
V gene: TRBV6-1
D gene: TRBD2
CDR3 DNA: TGTGCCAGCAGTGAAGCGGGAGGGAGTGACGGGGAGCTGTTTTTT
CDR3 protein: CASSEAGGSDGELFF

J gene: TRBJ2-7
clone size: .
V gene: TRBV29-1
D gene: .
CDR3 DNA: TGCAGCGTTGAATGGGGGGGGCCCTACGAGCAGTACTTC
CDR3 protein: CSVEWGGPYEQYF

J gene: TRBJ2-2
clone size: .
V gene: TRBV5-1
D gene: .
CDR3 DNA: TGCGCCAGCAGCTTAGGGGGGGGGCCGTCCGGGGAGCTGTTTTTT
CDR3 protein: CASSLGGGPSGELFF

J gene: TRBJ2-7
clone size: .
V gene: TRBV7-4
D gene: TRBD2
CDR3 DNA: TGTGCCAGCAGCATAGCGGGAGTTTACCCCTACGAGCAGTACTTC
CDR3 protein: CASSIAGVYPYEQYF

J gene: TRBJ2-2
clone size: once
V gene: TRBV27
D gene: TRBD2
CDR3 DNA: TGTGCCAGCAGTTTCCGGACTAGCGGGGGGCCGAACACCGGGGAGCTGTTTTTT
CDR3 protein: CASSFRTSGGPNTGELFF

J gene: TRBJ2-7
clone size: .
V gene: TRBV10-2
D gene: .
CDR3 DNA: TGCGCCAGCACCTTTAGTAGTTCCGCCTACGAGCAGTACTTC
CDR3 protein: CASTFSSSAYEQYF

J gene: TRBJ1-2
clone size: .
V gene: TRBV6-1
D gene: TRBD1
CDR3 DNA: TGTGCCAGCAGTCTACAGGGGTCGTCCTATGGCTACACCTTC
CDR3 protein: CASSLQGSSYGYTF

J gene: TRBJ1-5
clone size: .
V gene: TRBV2
D gene: TRBD1
CDR3 DNA: TGTGCCAGCAGGGAGGGACAGGCCCTGGGGCAGCCCCAGCATTTT
CDR3 protein: CASREGQALGQPQHF

J gene: TRBJ1-1
clone size: .
V gene: TRBV14
D gene: TRBD1
CDR3 DNA: TGTGCCAGCAGCCAGCAGGGACAGCGGTACATGAACACTGAAGCTTTCTTT
CDR3 protein: CASSQQGQRYMNTEAFF

J gene: TRBJ2-5
clone size: .
V gene: TRBV19
D gene: TRBD2
CDR3 DNA: TGTGCCAGTAGGCGGACTAGCGGGAGTAGACAAGAGACCCAGTACTTC
CDR3 protein: CASRRTSGSRQETQYF

J gene: TRBJ2-2
clone size: .
V gene: TRBV28
D gene: TRBD2
CDR3 DNA: TGTGCCACCCTCGGGGGGGCTGATTGGGCGGGGGAGCTGTTTTTT
CDR3 protein: CATLGGADWAGELFF

J gene: TRBJ2-2
clone size: .
V gene: TRBV10-1
D gene: TRBD1
CDR3 DNA: TGCGCCAGCAGTGAGCCCAGGACAGGGCTCACCGGGGAGCTGTTTTTT
CDR3 protein: CASSEPRTGLTGELFF

J gene: TRBJ2-7
clone size: .
V gene: TRBV19
D gene: TRBD1
CDR3 DNA: TGTGCCAGTAGTCCCGGGACAGCATACGAGCAGTACTTC
CDR3 protein: CASSPGTAYEQYF

J gene: TRBJ2-3
clone size: .
V gene: TRBV10-3
D gene: TRBD2
CDR3 DNA: TGTGCCATCAGTGCTGCGGGAGGGCCAGATACGCAGTATTTT
CDR3 protein: CAISAAGGPDTQYF

J gene: TRBJ2-7
clone size: .
V gene: TRBV4-2
D gene: .
CDR3 DNA: TGTGCCAGCAGCCAAGATCCCCAGGGTATTTCCTACGAGCAGTACTTC
CDR3 protein: CASSQDPQGISYEQYF

J gene: TRBJ1-1
clone size: .
V gene: TRBV5-1
D gene: .
CDR3 DNA: TGCGCCAGCAGGAAAAGTGGAGCTGAAGCTTTCTTT
CDR3 protein: CASRKSGAEAFF

J gene: TRBJ1-4
clone size: .
V gene: TRBV6-1
D gene: .
CDR3 DNA: TGTGCCAGCAGTCCCCCACTAGCACGCTTTGAAAAACTGTTTTTT
CDR3 protein: CASSPPLARFEKLFF

J gene: TRBJ2-3
clone size: .
V gene: TRBV27
D gene: TRBD2
CDR3 DNA: TGTGCCAGCAGTCTAGCGGGAGCGGTCACAGATACGCAGTATTTT
CDR3 protein: CASSLAGAVTDTQYF

J gene: TRBJ1-1
clone size: once
V gene: TRBV5-6
D gene: .
CDR3 DNA: TGTGCCAGCAGCTTAACAGTGAACACTGAAGCTTTCTTT
CDR3 protein: CASSLTVNTEAFF

J gene: TRBJ1-2
clone size: .
V gene: TRBV9
D gene: TRBD1
CDR3 DNA: TGTGCCAGCAGCGCCCAGGGGGCAGGTGGCTACACCTTC
CDR3 protein: CASSAQGAGGYTF

J gene: TRBJ1-1
clone size: .
V gene: TRBV28
D gene: .
CDR3 DNA: TGTGCCAGTCTTGGGAATCGGGGGAACACTGAAGCTTTCTTT
CDR3 protein: CASLGNRGNTEAFF

J gene: TRBJ2-2
clone size: .
V gene: TRBV7-2
D gene: .
CDR3 DNA: TGTGCCAGCAGCGTATCACATATACGGGGGGCGGCCGGGGAGCTGTTTTTT
CDR3 protein: CASSVSHIRGAAGELFF

J gene: TRBJ2-7
clone size: .
V gene: TRBV5-1
D gene: TRBD1
CDR3 DNA: TGCGCCAGCAGCTTGGTAGGGACAGGGGTGAGCTCCTACGAGCAGTACTTC
CDR3 protein: CASSLVGTGVSSYEQYF

J gene: TRBJ2-1
clone size: once
V gene: TRBV4-1
D gene: .
CDR3 DNA: TGCGCCAGCAGCCCACGGGACAGGGGGGGACTAGCGGTTTACAATGAGCAGTTCTTC
CDR3 protein: CASSPRDRGGLAVYNEQFF

J gene: TRBJ2-2
clone size: .
V gene: TRBV5-1
D gene: TRBD2
CDR3 DNA: TGCGCCAGCAGCTCCGAAGCGGGGGGGGGACTCAACACCGGGGAGCTGTTTTTT
CDR3 protein: CASSSEAGGGLNTGELFF

J gene: TRBJ2-3
clone size: .
V gene: TRBV4-1
D gene: .
CDR3 DNA: TGCGCCAGCAGCCACGTGGGCTACTCCTACGAAGATACGCAGTATTTT
CDR3 protein: CASSHVGYSYEDTQYF

J gene: TRBJ2-7
clone size: .
V gene: TRBV30
D gene: .
CDR3 DNA: TGTGCCTGGAGGACTGCCTACGAGCAGTACTTC
CDR3 protein: CAWRTAYEQYF

J gene: TRBJ2-1
clone size: .
V gene: TRBV5-8
D gene: TRBD1
CDR3 DNA: TGTGCCAGCAGCCCGTCCCCGGACAGGAGGAGCAATGAGCAGTTCTTC
CDR3 protein: CASSPSPDRRSNEQFF

J gene: TRBJ2-2
clone size: once
V gene: TRBV9
D gene: .
CDR3 DNA: TGTGCCAGCAGCGTAGGTCGACACCCCGGCGGGGAGCTGTTTTTT
CDR3 protein: CASSVGRHPGGELFF

J gene: TRBJ2-3
clone size: .
V gene: TRBV11-2
D gene: .
CDR3 DNA: TGTGCCAGCAGCTTATCTGGCGGCCCTAGCACAGATACGCAGTATTTT
CDR3 protein: CASSLSGGPSTDTQYF

J gene: TRBJ2-1
clone size: .
V gene: TRBV13
D gene: TRBD1
CDR3 DNA: TGTGCCAGCAGCCCGAGACGGACAGGAAGGCCCAATGAGCAGTTCTTC
CDR3 protein: CASSPRRTGRPNEQFF